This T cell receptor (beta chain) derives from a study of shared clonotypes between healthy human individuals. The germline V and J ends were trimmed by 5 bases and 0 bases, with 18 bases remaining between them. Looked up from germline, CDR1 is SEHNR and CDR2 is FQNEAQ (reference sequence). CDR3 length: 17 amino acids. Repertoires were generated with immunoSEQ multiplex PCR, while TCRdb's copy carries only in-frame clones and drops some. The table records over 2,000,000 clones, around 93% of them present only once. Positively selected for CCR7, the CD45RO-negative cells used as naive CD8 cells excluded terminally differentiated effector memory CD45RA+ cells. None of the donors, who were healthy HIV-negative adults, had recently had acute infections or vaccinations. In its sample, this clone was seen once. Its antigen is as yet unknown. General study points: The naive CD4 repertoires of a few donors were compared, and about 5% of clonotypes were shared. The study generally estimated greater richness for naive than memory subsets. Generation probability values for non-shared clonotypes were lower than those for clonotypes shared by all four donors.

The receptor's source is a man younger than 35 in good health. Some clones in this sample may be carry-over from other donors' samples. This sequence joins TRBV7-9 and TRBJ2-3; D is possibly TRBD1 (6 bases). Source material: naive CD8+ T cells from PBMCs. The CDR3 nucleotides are TGTGCCAGCAGCCAACGACCGGGACAATTTAGCACAGATACGCAGTATTTT. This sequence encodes CASSQRPGQFSTDTQYF.